This TCR beta chain was retrieved from a study of T cell repertoires and HLA-DP antigens. Only in-frame clones appear in the TCRdb table, and some are missing; sequencing was by immunoSEQ multiplex PCR. This sample has about 73,000 clones, with roughly 75% found just once. Germline CDR1 and CDR2: LNHDA and SQIVND (reference sequence). The CDR3 runs 16 residues. V dropped 6 bases and J dropped 4 bases, with 21 bases sitting between them. This clone was counted a few times. Its specificity is not known. This TCR was recovered from a man aged 60 to 75 in good health and CMV-seronegative. This chain links TRBV19 with TRBJ1-2; D might be TRBD1 (5 bases). Sequences were obtained from CD4+ T cells from PBMCs. CDR3: CASRPEGPRGGYGYTF. The CDR3 region has the DNA TGTGCCAGTAGACCCGAGGGGCCCCGAGGAGGCTATGGCTACACCTTC.